These T cell receptor beta chains were read from a single sample in a study of blood T cell repertoires in COVID-19. The method was immunoSEQ multiplex PCR; TCRdb's version includes in-frame clones alone and lacks a portion of them. The sample holds 250,000 to 300,000 clones; around 89% are singletons and the top ten take roughly 5.1%. Sequenced material: peripheral blood. The receptors originated from a man aged 35 to 55 with acute or convalescent COVID-19. The CDR3 runs from the conserved cysteine through the conserved F or W. Each record gives: clone size, J gene, D gene, V gene, CDR3 protein, CDR3 DNA. The D gene is left open where the match is weak. Some rows have no size entry. The others give once, few or many, or a class for an expanded clone.

clone_size: NA
j_call: TRBJ1-2
d_call: TRBD1
v_call: TRBV6-6
cdr3_aa: CASSLTGPYGYTF
cdr3_nt: TGTGCCAGCAGTCTGACAGGGCCCTATGGCTACACCTTC

clone_size: NA
j_call: TRBJ2-2
d_call: NA
v_call: TRBV5-6
cdr3_aa: CASSTGRIRGTGELFF
cdr3_nt: TGTGCCAGCAGCACTGGGAGAATCAGGGGCACCGGGGAGCTGTTTTTT

clone_size: NA
j_call: TRBJ1-5
d_call: NA
v_call: TRBV9
cdr3_aa: CASSVDINQPQHF
cdr3_nt: TGTGCCAGCAGCGTAGACATAAATCAGCCCCAGCATTTT

clone_size: NA
j_call: TRBJ1-1
d_call: TRBD1
v_call: TRBV24-1
cdr3_aa: CATSVTGTAKGAFF
cdr3_nt: TGTGCCACCAGTGTTACCGGGACAGCTAAAGGGGCTTTCTTT

clone_size: NA
j_call: TRBJ1-2
d_call: TRBD1
v_call: TRBV12-5
cdr3_aa: CASGLATGWHGYTF
cdr3_nt: TGTGCTAGTGGTTTGGCGACAGGGTGGCATGGCTACACCTTC

clone_size: NA
j_call: TRBJ1-4
d_call: NA
v_call: TRBV19
cdr3_aa: CASSTTPVWEKLFF
cdr3_nt: TGTGCCAGTAGTACGACTCCAGTGTGGGAAAAACTGTTTTTT

clone_size: NA
j_call: TRBJ1-2
d_call: NA
v_call: TRBV5-1
cdr3_aa: CASSSRTVGYGYTF
cdr3_nt: TGCGCCAGCAGCTCCCGGACAGTTGGCTATGGCTACACCTTC

clone_size: few
j_call: TRBJ1-5
d_call: TRBD1
v_call: TRBV6-5
cdr3_aa: CASSPDRGKAQPQHF
cdr3_nt: TGTGCCAGCAGTCCCGACAGGGGTAAGGCGCAGCCCCAGCATTTT

clone_size: NA
j_call: TRBJ1-5
d_call: NA
v_call: TRBV21-1
cdr3_aa: CASSIRDSDLRAYQPQHF
cdr3_nt: TGTGCCAGCAGCATTCGGGACAGCGATTTAAGGGCTTATCAGCCCCAGCATTTT

clone_size: NA
j_call: TRBJ1-1
d_call: NA
v_call: TRBV4-2
cdr3_aa: CASSHPGTRNTEAFF
cdr3_nt: TGTGCCAGCAGCCACCCCGGGACACGGAACACTGAAGCTTTCTTT

clone_size: NA
j_call: TRBJ1-1
d_call: NA
v_call: TRBV9
cdr3_aa: CASSPRTRGTEAFF
cdr3_nt: TGTGCCAGCAGCCCTAGGACTAGAGGTACTGAAGCTTTCTTT

clone_size: once
j_call: TRBJ2-1
d_call: TRBD1
v_call: TRBV2
cdr3_aa: CARGQSSYNEQFF
cdr3_nt: TGTGCCAGGGGACAGAGCTCCTACAATGAGCAGTTCTTC

clone_size: NA
j_call: TRBJ1-6
d_call: NA
v_call: TRBV7-3
cdr3_aa: CASSLSQGNSPLHF
cdr3_nt: TGTGCCAGCAGCTTAAGTCAGGGCAATTCACCCCTCCACTTT

clone_size: few
j_call: TRBJ2-6
d_call: TRBD1
v_call: TRBV5-4
cdr3_aa: CASSTQGVGANVLTF
cdr3_nt: TGTGCCAGCAGCACCCAGGGGGTCGGGGCCAACGTCCTGACTTTC

clone_size: NA
j_call: TRBJ1-2
d_call: NA
v_call: TRBV3-1/TRBV3-2
cdr3_aa: CASSSNSVGYTF
cdr3_nt: TGTGCCAGCAGCTCCAACAGTGTTGGCTACACCTTC

clone_size: NA
j_call: TRBJ2-5
d_call: NA
v_call: TRBV5-1
cdr3_aa: CASSLSGQQETQYF
cdr3_nt: TGCGCCAGCAGCTTGTCTGGACAGCAAGAGACCCAGTACTTC

clone_size: NA
j_call: TRBJ2-1
d_call: NA
v_call: TRBV5-1
cdr3_aa: CASSHRVPQNEQFF
cdr3_nt: TGCGCCAGCAGCCACCGGGTCCCCCAGAATGAGCAGTTCTTC

clone_size: NA
j_call: TRBJ1-4
d_call: NA
v_call: TRBV11-2
cdr3_aa: CASSDRRDEKLFF
cdr3_nt: TGTGCCAGCAGTGATCGTCGGGATGAAAAACTGTTTTTT

clone_size: NA
j_call: TRBJ1-1
d_call: NA
v_call: TRBV24-1
cdr3_aa: CAATVMNTEAFF
cdr3_nt: TGTGCTGCAACGGTCATGAACACTGAAGCTTTCTTT

clone_size: NA
j_call: TRBJ1-2
d_call: NA
v_call: TRBV3-1/TRBV3-2
cdr3_aa: CASSQVENGYTF
cdr3_nt: TGTGCCAGCAGCCAAGTAGAAAATGGCTACACCTTC

clone_size: once
j_call: TRBJ2-4
d_call: TRBD1
v_call: TRBV7-6
cdr3_aa: CASSTGTGRDIQYF
cdr3_nt: TGTGCCAGCAGCACTGGGACAGGGAGAGACATTCAGTACTTC

clone_size: NA
j_call: TRBJ1-3
d_call: TRBD1
v_call: TRBV3-1/TRBV3-2
cdr3_aa: CASSPQGVESGNTIYF
cdr3_nt: TGTGCCAGCAGCCCGCAGGGGGTTGAATCTGGAAACACCATATATTTT

clone_size: NA
j_call: TRBJ1-5
d_call: NA
v_call: TRBV27
cdr3_aa: CASSLTSGPQHF
cdr3_nt: TGTGCCAGCAGTTTAACATCAGGGCCCCAGCATTTT

clone_size: NA
j_call: TRBJ1-3
d_call: NA
v_call: TRBV19
cdr3_aa: CASNKEGSGNTIYF
cdr3_nt: TGTGCCAGTAATAAGGAGGGCTCAGGAAACACCATATATTTT

clone_size: NA
j_call: TRBJ1-1
d_call: NA
v_call: TRBV6-6
cdr3_aa: CASIHGGVGDTEAFF
cdr3_nt: TGTGCCAGCATTCATGGGGGGGTCGGGGACACTGAAGCTTTCTTT

clone_size: NA
j_call: TRBJ1-1
d_call: NA
v_call: TRBV15
cdr3_aa: CATRAGGEKAEAFF
cdr3_nt: TGTGCCACCAGGGCTGGAGGGGAAAAGGCTGAAGCTTTCTTT

clone_size: NA
j_call: TRBJ2-5
d_call: NA
v_call: TRBV2
cdr3_aa: CASTPDTLGTPYF
cdr3_nt: TGTGCCAGCACCCCGGACACTCTCGGAACTCCGTACTTC

clone_size: NA
j_call: TRBJ2-7
d_call: NA
v_call: TRBV11-2
cdr3_aa: CASSLGQSAYEQYF
cdr3_nt: TGTGCCAGCAGCTTAGGACAGAGCGCCTACGAGCAGTACTTC

clone_size: NA
j_call: TRBJ2-7
d_call: NA
v_call: TRBV30
cdr3_aa: CAWSYSRGEQYF
cdr3_nt: TGTGCCTGGAGTTACTCCAGGGGAGAGCAGTACTTC

clone_size: NA
j_call: TRBJ1-6
d_call: NA
v_call: TRBV30
cdr3_aa: CAWSVRGFDNSPLHF
cdr3_nt: TGTGCCTGGAGTGTACGGGGGTTTGATAATTCACCCCTCCACTTT

clone_size: NA
j_call: TRBJ2-1
d_call: TRBD2
v_call: TRBV7-3
cdr3_aa: CASSSPVAGGYNEQFF
cdr3_nt: TGTGCCAGCAGCTCCCCGGTAGCGGGGGGTTACAATGAGCAGTTCTTC

clone_size: NA
j_call: TRBJ2-2
d_call: TRBD2
v_call: TRBV11-3
cdr3_aa: CASSFSSGGPGELFF
cdr3_nt: TGTGCCAGCAGCTTTTCCAGCGGGGGCCCCGGGGAGCTGTTTTTT

clone_size: NA
j_call: TRBJ2-5
d_call: TRBD1
v_call: TRBV6-5
cdr3_aa: CASRSGTGRETQYF
cdr3_nt: TGTGCCAGCAGATCCGGGACAGGTCGAGAGACCCAGTACTTC

clone_size: NA
j_call: TRBJ2-1
d_call: TRBD2
v_call: TRBV30
cdr3_aa: CAWSSPPGLAGGGSYNEQFF
cdr3_nt: TGTGCCTGGAGTTCCCCTCCGGGACTAGCGGGGGGGGGCTCCTACAATGAGCAGTTCTTC

clone_size: NA
j_call: TRBJ2-3
d_call: TRBD1
v_call: TRBV11-2
cdr3_aa: CASSSRTGRTDTQYF
cdr3_nt: TGTGCCAGCAGCTCACGGACAGGGCGCACAGATACGCAGTATTTT